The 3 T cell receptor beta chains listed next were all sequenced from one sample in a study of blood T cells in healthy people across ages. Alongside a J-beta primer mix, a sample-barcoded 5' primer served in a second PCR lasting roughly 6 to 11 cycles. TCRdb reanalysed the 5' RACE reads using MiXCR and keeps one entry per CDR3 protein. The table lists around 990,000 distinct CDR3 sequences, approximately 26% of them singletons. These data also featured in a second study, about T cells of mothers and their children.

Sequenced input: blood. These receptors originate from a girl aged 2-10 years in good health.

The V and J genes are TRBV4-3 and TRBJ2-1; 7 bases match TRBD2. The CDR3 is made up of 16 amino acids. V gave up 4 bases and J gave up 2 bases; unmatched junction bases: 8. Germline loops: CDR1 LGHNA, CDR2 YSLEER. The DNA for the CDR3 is TGCGCCAGCAGCCGGCAGATTGGACTAGCCTACAATGAGCAGTTCTTC. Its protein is CASSRQIGLAYNEQFF.

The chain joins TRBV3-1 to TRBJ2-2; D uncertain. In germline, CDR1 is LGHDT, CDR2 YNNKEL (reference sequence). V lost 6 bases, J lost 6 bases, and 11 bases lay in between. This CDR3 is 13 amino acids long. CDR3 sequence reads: CASRSDKAGELFF. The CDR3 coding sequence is TGTGCCAGCAGAAGCGATAAGGCCGGGGAGCTGTTTTTT. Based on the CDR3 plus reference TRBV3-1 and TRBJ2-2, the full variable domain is DTAVSQTPKYLVTQMGNDKSIKCEQNLGHDTMYWYKQDSKKFLKIMFSYNNKELIINETVPNRFSPKSPDKAHLNLHINSLELGDSAVYFCASRSDKAGELFFGEGSRLTVL.

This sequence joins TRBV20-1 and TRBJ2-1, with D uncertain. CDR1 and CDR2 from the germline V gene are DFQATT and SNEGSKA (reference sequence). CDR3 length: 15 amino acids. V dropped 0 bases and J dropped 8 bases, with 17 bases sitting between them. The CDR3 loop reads CSARDILQNPHEQFF. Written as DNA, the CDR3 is TGCAGTGCTAGAGATATTTTGCAGAACCCCCATGAGCAGTTCTTC.